A single sample gave rise to the 10 T cell receptor beta chains below, sequenced in a study of blood T cell repertoires in COVID-19. Data came from immunoSEQ multiplex PCR; TCRdb stores just in-frame clones and leaves some out. The table shows over 150,000 clones, with 89% occurring only once. The sample taken for sequencing was peripheral blood. These receptor sequences come from a man aged 18 to 29 who had recovered from COVID-19.

V usage is TRBV5-6 and J usage is TRBJ1-2, with a possible D match to TRBD1 (5 bases). Germline CDR1 and CDR2: SGHDT and YYEEEE. Between the trimmed V and J ends, which lost 3 bases and 5 bases, there was a span of 17 bases. The CDR3 is made up of 15 amino acids. In DNA form, the CDR3 reads TGTGCCAGCAGCTCGACGGACAAGGGGAAATATGGCTACACCTTC. Translation: CASSSTDKGKYGYTF.

V gene TRBV11-2 combines with J gene TRBJ2-1; 9 bases are a match to TRBD2. The CDR3 length is 16 residues. Germline trimming cut 2 bases from V and 2 bases from J; bases unmatched to any gene: 4. Germline CDR1 is SGHAT and CDR2 is FQNNGV. CDR3 bases: TGTGCCAGCAGCTTACCTAGCGGGATGACCTACAATGAGCAGTTCTTC. Translating it yields CASSLPSGMTYNEQFF.

The chain combines TRBV19 with TRBJ2-2; D uncertain. The CDR3 length is 12 residues. Germline CDR1 and CDR2: LNHDA and SQIVND (reference sequence). Trimming removed 5 bases from V and 3 bases from J, with 4 bases in between. The CDR3 nucleotides are TGTGCCAGTAGTTCCTACACCGGGGAGCTGTTTTTT. This sequence encodes CASSSYTGELFF.

The genes are TRBV6-2 or TRBV6-3 and TRBJ1-1, with 7 bases aligning to TRBD1. CDR3 size: 15 residues. With V trimmed by 0 bases and J by 3 bases, 4 bases remained unmatched. Germline V gene lookup returns CDR1 MNHEY and CDR2 SVGEGT. CDR3 sequence reads: CASSYSDRVYTEAFF. CDR3 sequence (DNA): TGTGCCAGCAGTTACTCAGACAGGGTCTACACTGAAGCTTTCTTT.

V gene TRBV6-1 combines with J gene TRBJ1-3; D unclear. The germline V gene encodes CDR1 MNHNS and CDR2 SASEGT. V lost 1 base to trimming and J lost 0 bases, with 4 bases between them. This CDR3 region has 14 residues. CDR3 loop: CASSEDSSGNTIYF. The CDR3 bases are TGTGCCAGCAGTGAAGACTCCTCTGGAAACACCATATATTTT.

This sequence joins TRBV6-6 and TRBJ2-7; possibly TRBD2 for D (5 bases). Trimming shortened V by 10 bases and J by 6 bases, and 13 bases separated the two germline ends. Germline lookup yields CDR1 MNHNY and CDR2 SVGAGI (reference sequence). This CDR3 is 11 amino acids long. CDR3 loop: CATGRETEQYF. In DNA, the CDR3 is TGTGCCACCGGACGGGAAACCGAGCAGTACTTC.

The V call is TRBV7-9, the J call TRBJ1-2; TRBD1 agrees at 7 bases. Germline V lookup: CDR1 SEHNR, CDR2 FQNEAQ (reference sequence). V trimming: 5 bases; J trimming: 6 bases; junction bases outside the gene matches: 21. There are 18 residues in the CDR3. The CDR3 bases are TGTGCCAGCAGCGCCGGGACAGCCGGGGAATCTATAAATCATGGCTACACCTTC. This codes for CASSAGTAGESINHGYTF.

The J gene is TRBJ2-1, the V gene TRBV9; D uncertain. The V end lost 0 bases, the J end lost 9 bases, and 4 bases lay between the germline ends. Germline lookup yields CDR1 SGDLS and CDR2 YYNGEE. This CDR3 has 11 residues. CDR3 in amino acids: CASSVDLEQFF. Here the CDR3 DNA reads TGTGCCAGCAGCGTAGATCTTGAGCAGTTCTTC.

CDR3 coding DNA: TGCAGCGTTGAAGATCCGGTACAGCAAGAGACCCAGTACTTC. Amino acids: CSVEDPVQQETQYF. This sequence joins TRBV29-1 and TRBJ2-5; D is unresolved. This CDR3 contains 14 residues. Trimming pared 0 bases from V and 2 bases from J, leaving 10 bases between. Germline V gene sequence: CDR1 SQVTM, CDR2 ANQGSEA.

V usage is TRBV10-3 and J usage is TRBJ1-2; weak D call: TRBD1 (5 bases). Germline assignment: CDR1 ENHRY and CDR2 SYGVKD. The CDR3 has 13 residues. The ends were cut back, 3 bases at V and 9 bases at J, with 14 bases in the middle. The CDR3 is CAISEGRQSSYTF. The CDR3 DNA reads TGTGCCATCAGTGAAGGTAGACAGAGTAGCTACACCTTC.